The following is a TCR beta chain sequence with its context. The J segment lost 0 bases and the V segment lost 0 bases, leaving 6 bases of the junction unmatched. Germline V lookup: CDR1 SGHDT, CDR2 YYEEEE. There are 16 residues in the CDR3. This entry comes from a study of shared clonotypes between healthy human individuals. Each replicate PCR on the sorted subsets used 150 to 200 ng DNA (approximately 33,000 T cell genomes). Here immunoSEQ multiplex PCR was the method, and the copy in TCRdb shows in-frame clones only, minus some. Here the sample spans 650,000 to 800,000 clones, 55% to 75% being singletons.

This sequence joins TRBV5-6 and TRBJ2-7, with 7 positions matching TRBD2. Sequenced sample: memory CD4+ T cells sorted from blood. Sample subset: CD45RA-negative fraction. The clonotype comes from a woman aged 25 to 39 in good health. Here the CDR3 reads CASSLAPAGNSYEQYF. CDR3 DNA sequence: TGTGCCAGCAGCTTGGCCCCAGCGGGGAACTCCTACGAGCAGTACTTC.